The 18 T cell receptor beta chains listed next were all sequenced from one sample in a study of OX40 agonist ivuxolimab in advanced cancers. Sequencing was performed with immunoSEQ multiplex PCR; in TCRdb, only in-frame clones are kept and a portion is missing. The sample consists of approximately 68,000 clones, 80% to 90% of them appearing once. The specimen comprised CD4+ or CD8+ T cells sorted from blood, sampled in a trial of the OX40 agonist ivuxolimab. These receptors originate from an adult with an advanced solid tumor such as melanoma, head and neck, liver or kidney cancer.

This clone is a singleton in its sample. This chain connects TRBV19 to TRBJ1-5, with 7 nucleotides matching TRBD1. The CDR3 totals 13 residues. Unmatched junction bases numbered 3, after V lost 4 bases and J lost 6 bases. Germline loops: CDR1 LNHDA, CDR2 SQIVND (reference sequence). The CDR3 is CASSSRGSQPQHF. The CDR3, as DNA: TGTGCCAGTAGTAGCAGGGGGTCTCAGCCCCAGCATTTT. Full variable domain (rest looked up from reference TRBV19 and TRBJ1-5): DGGITQSPKYLFRKEGQNVTLSCEQNLNHDAMYWYRQDPGQGLRLIYYSQIVNDFQKGDIAEGYSVSREKKESFPLTVTSAQKNPTAFYLCASSSRGSQPQHFGDGTRLSIL.

This chain uses TRBV7-8 with TRBJ2-5, with 8 nucleotides matching TRBD2. Gene TRBJ2-7 matches the end of the DNA better, so the J call may be wrong. The V gene's germline CDR1 is SGHVS and CDR2 FQNEAQ. The CDR3 is made up of 16 amino acids. CDR3 region: CASSLEAGLVTAEQYF. CDR3 nucleotides: TGTGCCAGCAGCTTAGAGGCGGGACTAGTAACGGCCGAGCAGTACTTC.

This clone occurred once. The chain joins TRBV6-1 to TRBJ1-1; D not certain. Germline values: CDR1 MNHNS, CDR2 SASEGT. V lost 2 bases to trimming and J lost 1 base, with 8 bases between them. CDR3 length: 14 residues. As DNA, the CDR3 is TGTGCCAGCAGTGAAATCGTAGAGAACACTGAAGCTTTCTTT. Amino acid sequence: CASSEIVENTEAFF.

The chain joins TRBV12-5 to TRBJ1-1; no clear D. The CDR3 runs 17 residues. Germline lookup yields CDR1 LGHNT and CDR2 FRNRAP. Deletions cut 0 bases from V and 1 base from J, with 15 bases between. The CDR3 sequence is CASGLVLSADKNTEAFF. The CDR3 DNA follows: TGTGCTAGTGGTTTGGTACTCTCTGCCGATAAGAACACTGAAGCTTTCTTT.

This chain links TRBV7-9 with TRBJ2-5; unclear D gene. The germline V and J ends were trimmed by 0 bases and 1 base, with 3 bases remaining between them. Germline values: CDR1 SEHNR, CDR2 FQNEAQ (reference sequence). The CDR3 extends over 13 amino acids. The CDR3 sequence: CASSLASQETQYF. CDR3 sequence (DNA): TGTGCCAGCAGCTTAGCCAGCCAAGAGACCCAGTACTTC.

This chain uses TRBV5-1 with TRBJ1-2, with D hard to call. Trimming stripped 1 base from V and 4 bases from J, with 11 bases between. The CDR3 runs 14 residues. Germline V lookup: CDR1 SGHRS, CDR2 YFSETQ. The CDR3: CASSLTDHRYGYTF. The CDR3 region has the DNA TGCGCCAGCAGCTTGACAGATCACCGCTATGGCTACACCTTC.

V is TRBV9 and J is TRBJ2-1, with D tentatively TRBD1 (6 bases). The V end was cut by 0 bases, the J end by 4 bases, with 11 bases between. CDR3 length equals 15 residues. Germline V CDR1 and CDR2: SGDLS, YYNGEE. CDR3 coding DNA: TGTGCCAGCAGCGTAGGACAGGCCGGGTACAATGAGCAGTTCTTC. The encoded protein is CASSVGQAGYNEQFF. The whole variable domain, remainder taken from reference TRBV9 and TRBJ2-1, is DSGVTQTPKHLITATGQRVTLRCSPRSGDLSVYWYQQSLDQGLQFLIQYYNGEERAKGNILERFSAQQFPDLHSELNLSSLELGDSALYFCASSVGQAGYNEQFFGPGTRLTVL.

The chain links TRBV4-2 to TRBJ1-2; D unclear. The CDR3 contains 14 residues. CDR1 LGHNA and CDR2 YNFKEQ come from the germline V gene. Trimming pared 0 bases from V and 8 bases from J, leaving 13 bases between. CDR3 bases: TGTGCCAGCAGCCAAGATAGTAATACGGGAGGCTACACCTTC. Translating gives CASSQDSNTGGYTF.

In this sample, this clone turned up once. This chain's CDR3 is CASSLEFGLAGGGSNEQFF. The CDR3 coding sequence is TGTGCCAGCAGCCTCGAGTTCGGACTAGCGGGGGGAGGGTCCAATGAGCAGTTCTTC. The V gene is TRBV7-8, the J gene TRBJ2-1; TRBD2 matches 14 bases. Losses at the gene ends were 5 bases for V and 6 bases for J; bases not matched to a gene: 15. The length of the CDR3 is 19 residues. Germline V gene sequence: CDR1 SGHVS, CDR2 FQNEAQ.

V gene TRBV15 combines with J gene TRBJ1-5; D perhaps matches TRBD1 (5 bases). Trimming removed 3 bases from V and 0 bases from J, with 15 bases in between. Germline CDR1 LNHNV, CDR2 YYDKDF (reference sequence). This CDR3 is 17 amino acids long. The CDR3 reads CATSSGGVSYSNQPQHF. The DNA of the CDR3 is TGTGCCACCAGCAGTGGGGGAGTTTCTTATAGCAATCAGCCCCAGCATTTT.

This clone appeared a single time. The chain employs TRBV7-9 and TRBJ1-4; D perhaps matches TRBD1 (5 bases). The CDR3 has 16 residues. Germline V gene lookup returns CDR1 SEHNR and CDR2 FQNEAQ (reference sequence). Trimming took off 4 bases at V and 2 bases at J, with 14 bases between the two ends. DNA of the CDR3: TGTGCCAGCAGCTCAACCATGGGGGGGACTAATGAAAAACTGTTTTTT. Encoded protein: CASSSTMGGTNEKLFF.

The V gene is TRBV6-1, the J gene TRBJ2-5; TRBD2 matches at 11 bases. In germline, CDR1 is MNHNS, CDR2 SASEGT. V was clipped by 2 bases and J by 3 bases; unmatched bases: 11. The CDR3 has 18 residues. The CDR3 DNA reads as TGTGCCAGCAGTGAACGGGGTAGCGGGGGGGCCGGGAAAGAGACCCAGTACTTC. It translates to CASSERGSGGAGKETQYF.

The V gene is TRBV19, the J gene TRBJ1-5; 8 bases line up with TRBD1. This CDR3 spans 16 amino acids. Germline V gives CDR1 LNHDA, CDR2 SQIVND (reference sequence). Trimming at V came to 8 bases and at J to 4 bases, leaving 13 bases not matched to a gene. Here the CDR3 reads CASDLPGQARNQPQHF. DNA for the CDR3: TGTGCCAGTGACCTTCCGGGACAGGCTAGAAATCAGCCCCAGCATTTT.

The chain employs TRBV7-3 and TRBJ2-2; 8 positions match TRBD2. The germline CDR1 and CDR2 sequences are SGHTA and FQGTGA. This CDR3 comprises 16 residues. The ends lost 4 bases at V and 7 bases at J; junction bases unmatched: 11. The CDR3 here is CASSSTGLDGIGELFF. The CDR3 DNA sequence: TGTGCCAGCAGCTCTACGGGACTAGACGGGATCGGGGAGCTGTTTTTT.

This chain links TRBV5-6 with TRBJ2-1, with 10 bases aligning to TRBD1. The CDR3 length is 14 residues. V trimming: 6 bases; J trimming: 8 bases; junction bases outside the gene matches: 8. The germline CDR1 and CDR2 sequences are SGHDT and YYEEEE. DNA of the CDR3: TGTGCCAGCACCACCGACAGGGGGCTGTATGAGCAGTTCTTC. Amino acid sequence: CASTTDRGLYEQFF.

The rearrangement links TRBV30 to TRBJ1-4; perhaps TRBD1 as D (5 bases). The germline gives CDR1 GTSNPN, CDR2 SVGIG (reference sequence). The length of the CDR3 is 15 residues. With 0 bases removed from V and 7 bases from J, the gap between germline ends came to 15 bases. In DNA, the CDR3 is TGTGCCTGGAGTGTGAGTGGGGCGCGGGGTGAAAAACTGTTTTTT. This encodes CAWSVSGARGEKLFF.

The chain couples TRBV29-1 to TRBJ2-5, with 10 bases lining up with TRBD1. Germline lookup yields CDR1 SQVTM and CDR2 ANQGSEA. With 7 bases clipped from V and 5 bases from J, the junction kept 1 base outside the gene matches. The CDR3 is 11 amino acids. The CDR3 is CSGDRGETQYF. CDR3 DNA sequence: TGCAGCGGGGACAGGGGTGAGACCCAGTACTTC. The full variable domain, with the rest looked up from reference TRBV29-1 and TRBJ2-5, is SAVISQKPSRDICQRGTSLTIQCQVDSQVTMMFWYRQQPGQSLTLIATANQGSEATYESGFVIDKFPISRPNLTFSTLTVSNMSPEDSSIYLCSGDRGETQYFGPGTRLLVL.

The chain employs TRBV18 and TRBJ1-3; D call uncertain. The CDR3 contains 11 residues. Trimming cost V 3 bases and J 7 bases, with 4 bases left between them. CDR1 is KGHSH, CDR2 LQKENI, per germline. The CDR3 bases are TGTGCCAGCTCACCCGTCAACACCATATATTTT. It is translated as CASSPVNTIYF.